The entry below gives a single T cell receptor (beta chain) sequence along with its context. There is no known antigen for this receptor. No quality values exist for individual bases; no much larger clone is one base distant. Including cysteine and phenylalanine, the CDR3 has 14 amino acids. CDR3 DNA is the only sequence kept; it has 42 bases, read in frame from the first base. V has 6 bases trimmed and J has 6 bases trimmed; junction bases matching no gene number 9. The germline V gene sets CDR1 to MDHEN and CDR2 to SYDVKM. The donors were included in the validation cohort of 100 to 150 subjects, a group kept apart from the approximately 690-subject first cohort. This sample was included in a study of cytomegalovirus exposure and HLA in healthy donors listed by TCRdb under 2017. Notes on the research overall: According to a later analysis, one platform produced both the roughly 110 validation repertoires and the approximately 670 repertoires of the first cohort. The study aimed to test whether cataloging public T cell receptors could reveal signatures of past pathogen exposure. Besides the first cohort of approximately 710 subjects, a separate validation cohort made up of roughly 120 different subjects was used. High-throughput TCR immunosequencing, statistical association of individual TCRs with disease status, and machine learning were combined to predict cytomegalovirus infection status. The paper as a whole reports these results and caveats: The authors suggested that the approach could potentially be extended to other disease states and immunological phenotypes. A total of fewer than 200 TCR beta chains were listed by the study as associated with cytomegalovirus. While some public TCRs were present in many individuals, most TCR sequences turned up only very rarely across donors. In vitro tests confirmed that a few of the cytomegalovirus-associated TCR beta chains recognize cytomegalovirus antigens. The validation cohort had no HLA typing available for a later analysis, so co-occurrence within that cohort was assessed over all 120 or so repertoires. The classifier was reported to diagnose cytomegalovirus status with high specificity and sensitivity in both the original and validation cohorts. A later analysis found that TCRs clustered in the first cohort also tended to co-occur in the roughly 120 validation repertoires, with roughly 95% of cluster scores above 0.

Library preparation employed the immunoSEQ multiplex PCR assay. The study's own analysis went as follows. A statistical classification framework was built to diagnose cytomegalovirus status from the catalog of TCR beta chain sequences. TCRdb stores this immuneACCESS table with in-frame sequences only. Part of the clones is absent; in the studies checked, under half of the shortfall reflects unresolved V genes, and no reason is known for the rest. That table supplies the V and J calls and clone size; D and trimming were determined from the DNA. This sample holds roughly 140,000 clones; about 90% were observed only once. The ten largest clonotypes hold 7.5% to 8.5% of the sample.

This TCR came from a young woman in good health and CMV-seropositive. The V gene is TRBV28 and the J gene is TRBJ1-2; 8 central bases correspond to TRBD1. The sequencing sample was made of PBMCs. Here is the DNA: TGTGCCAGCAGCCTAACAGGGGGTGTAGATGGCTACACCTTC. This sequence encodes CASSLTGGVDGYTF.